These 30 T cell receptor beta chains were sequenced from one sample in a study of response to subunit inactivated influenza vaccine. TCRdb itself ran the RT-PCR reads through MiXCR, one entry per CDR3 protein. The sample comprises about 530,000 distinct CDR3 sequences, approximately 13% of which are singletons, and around 12% rests with the top ten. The source was PBMCs from blood, collected about 40 days after vaccination. The receptors shown here come from a man over 45 who received an inactivated influenza vaccine.

Here the CDR3 reads CAWSSLAGGPNTGELFF. The CDR3 DNA follows: TGTGCCTGGAGTAGCCTAGCGGGAGGGCCTAACACCGGGGAGCTGTTTTTT. The chain is built from TRBV30 and TRBJ2-2; 12 bases match TRBD2. The germline V gene has CDR1 GTSNPN and CDR2 SVGIG (reference sequence). The V segment lost 2 bases and the J segment 2 bases; nucleotides outside the gene matches: 6. The CDR3 has 17 residues.

This clonotype was detected only a few times. The chain has TRBV20-1 and TRBJ1-1; TRBD1 might be the D (5 bases). The V gene lost 5 bases and the J gene lost 3 bases, with 19 bases spanning the gap. Germline-derived CDR1 and CDR2 are DFQATT and SNEGSKA (reference sequence). The CDR3 extends over 15 amino acids. The CDR3 nucleotides read TGCAGTGCTGCGAACTTCGGGACCGGCCACACTGAAGCTTTCTTT. Protein sequence: CSAANFGTGHTEAFF.

The rearrangement links TRBV29-1 to TRBJ2-5, with 7 bases fitting TRBD2. CDR3 size: 12 residues. Germline V gene sequence: CDR1 SQVTM, CDR2 ANQGSEA. The V segment lost 4 bases and the J segment 4 bases; nucleotides outside the gene matches: 3. The CDR3 loop is CSVGWGGETQYF. The CDR3 nucleotides are TGCAGCGTTGGCTGGGGGGGAGAGACCCAGTACTTC.

The genes are TRBV6-2 or TRBV6-3 and TRBJ2-7, with unresolved D. The germline CDR1 and CDR2 sequences are MNHEY and SVGEGT. V lost 7 bases and J 4 bases, leaving 14 bases between the germline ends. CDR3 length: 13 residues. The CDR3 is CASKSSRRYEQYF. The CDR3 bases are TGTGCCAGCAAGAGTTCCCGACGATACGAGCAGTACTTC.

This clonotype was counted a few times. Its ends do not fully match the called genes, so a read error is possible. The chain joins TRBV3-1 to TRBJ1-5; D gene unclear. This CDR3 has 14 residues. The germline gives CDR1 LGHDT, CDR2 YNNKEL (reference sequence). For the CDR3, the DNA is TGTGCCAGCAGACAAGGGTGGGTGGTTCAGCCCCAGCATTTT. It is translated as CASRQGWVVQPQHF.

The chain recombines TRBV16 with TRBJ2-7, with 9 positions matching TRBD1. The V gene end was trimmed by 1 base and the J gene end by 6 bases; junction bases not matched to a gene: 4. CDR1 is KGHSY, CDR2 FQNENV, per germline. This CDR3 region has 14 residues. CDR3 sequence reads: CASSQLRTGVEQYF. The CDR3 nucleotides are TGTGCCAGCAGCCAATTGCGGACAGGGGTCGAGCAGTACTTC.

This clonotype was picked up a small number of times. The chain employs TRBV5-6 and TRBJ2-2; D gene unclear. Trimming cost V 4 bases and J 6 bases, with 10 bases left between them. Looked up from germline, CDR1 is SGHDT and CDR2 is YYEEEE. This CDR3 region has 13 residues. The CDR3 coding sequence is TGTGCCAGCAGCCTACAGTATTCCGGGGAGCTGTTTTTT. It specifies CASSLQYSGELFF.

In this sample, this clonotype turned up a few times. The rearrangement joins TRBV7-2 to TRBJ2-7; a weak D match, TRBD2 (5 bases). Germline V gene lookup returns CDR1 SGHTA and CDR2 FQGNSA. Trimming removed 0 bases from V and 0 bases from J, with 12 bases in between. The CDR3 has 16 residues. This chain's CDR3 is CASSLASDSYSYEQYF. The CDR3 bases are TGTGCCAGCAGCTTAGCGTCGGACTCCTACTCCTACGAGCAGTACTTC.

This clonotype occurred a few times. The genes are TRBV14 and TRBJ2-7; D is possibly TRBD1 (6 bases). The CDR3 is 16 residues long. Germline V CDR1 and CDR2: SGHDN, FVKESK. Trimming took off 3 bases at V and 0 bases at J, with 15 bases between the two ends. The CDR3, as DNA: TGTGCCAGCAGCCAGGCCAGGGGTCCTAGCTCCTACGAGCAGTACTTC. Residues: CASSQARGPSSYEQYF. Based on the CDR3 plus reference TRBV14 and TRBJ2-7, the full variable domain is EAGVTQFPSHSVIEKGQTVTLRCDPISGHDNLYWYRRVMGKEIKFLLHFVKESKQDESGMPNNRFLAERTGGTYSTLKVQPAELEDSGVYFCASSQARGPSSYEQYFGPGTRLTVT.

This clonotype came up a few times. The rearrangement links TRBV5-1 to TRBJ1-6; no clear D. The CDR3 is made up of 18 amino acids. Trimming took off 4 bases at V and 5 bases at J, with 22 bases between the two ends. Germline CDR1 is SGHRS and CDR2 is YFSETQ. This CDR3 reads CASSKDGRRASDNSPLHF. The CDR3 coding sequence is TGCGCCAGCAGCAAGGACGGAAGGAGGGCTTCTGATAATTCACCCCTCCACTTT.

The chain links TRBV7-2 to TRBJ2-1; 7 nucleotides align to TRBD1. Germline-derived CDR1 and CDR2 are SGHTA and FQGNSA. This CDR3 is built from 14 residues. With 5 bases clipped from V and 4 bases from J, the junction kept 5 bases outside the gene matches. The CDR3 loop reads CASSPGGHYNEQFF. The CDR3 region has the DNA TGTGCCAGCAGCCCAGGGGGACATTACAATGAGCAGTTCTTC.

This clonotype was seen a few times. The J gene is TRBJ2-3, the V gene TRBV12-3 or TRBV12-4, with a weak D call TRBD2 (6 bases). The V gene lost 5 bases and the J gene lost 2 bases, with 17 bases spanning the gap. The CDR3 has 16 amino acids. Here the CDR3 reads CASSLLVGGVTDTQYF. DNA of the CDR3: TGTGCCAGCAGTCTCCTTGTTGGCGGGGTCACAGATACGCAGTATTTT.

This chain links TRBV18 with TRBJ1-2; 8 nucleotides line up with TRBD1. The germline CDR1 and CDR2 sequences are KGHSH and LQKENI. This CDR3 contains 14 residues. With V trimmed by 3 bases and J by 5 bases, 5 bases remained unmatched. In DNA form, the CDR3 reads TGTGCCAGCTCACCTTGGACAGGGAAATATGGCTACACCTTC. Translated: CASSPWTGKYGYTF.

This chain uses TRBV11-2 with TRBJ2-1, with D perhaps given as TRBD1 or TRBD2 (5 bases each). Trimming shortened V by 1 base and J by 8 bases, and 15 bases separated the two germline ends. Germline V gene lookup returns CDR1 SGHAT and CDR2 FQNNGV. The CDR3 contains 15 residues. The CDR3 DNA sequence: TGTGCCAGCAGCTTAGGAACGCTGGGGGTCCATGAGCAGTTCTTC. Translation gives CASSLGTLGVHEQFF. Filled out from reference TRBV11-2 and TRBJ2-1, the complete variable domain reads EAGVAQSPRYKIIEKRQSVAFWCNPISGHATLYWYQQILGQGPKLLIQFQNNGVVDDSQLPKDRFSAERLKGVDSTLKIQPAKLEDSAVYLCASSLGTLGVHEQFFGPGTRLTVL.

This clonotype was recorded a few times. The genes are TRBV5-1 and TRBJ2-3; 7 bases are a match to TRBD1. V trimming: 5 bases; J trimming: 9 bases; junction bases outside the gene matches: 9. CDR1 is SGHRS, CDR2 YFSETQ, per germline. The CDR3 runs 13 residues. The CDR3 region has the DNA TGCGCCAGCAGGCGACAGCAGGGGGACACGCAGTATTTT. Its protein is CASRRQQGDTQYF.

The chain has TRBV20-1 and TRBJ2-1, with 11 bases fitting TRBD2. The CDR3 covers 16 residues. Germline V CDR1 and CDR2: DFQATT, SNEGSKA (reference sequence). J gave up 1 base and V 1 base, and 3 bases lay outside the gene matches. DNA for the CDR3: TGCAGTGCTAGAGCACTAGCGGGAGTGTCCTACAATGAGCAGTTCTTC. As protein: CSARALAGVSYNEQFF.

The gene calls are TRBV6-5 and TRBJ1-2; D remains unclear. Trimming pared 0 bases from V and 4 bases from J, leaving 12 bases between. Germline CDR1 and CDR2: MNHEY and SVGAGI. This CDR3 spans 15 amino acids. The CDR3 DNA reads TGTGCCAGCAGTTACTCGCAACAGTCAGTCTATGGCTACACCTTC. Residues: CASSYSQQSVYGYTF.

The chain couples TRBV7-2 to TRBJ2-3, with a weak D call TRBD1 (6 bases). CDR3 size: 17 residues. V was pared by 1 base and J by 5 bases, with 19 bases between. Germline assignment: CDR1 SGHTA and CDR2 FQGNSA. CDR3 protein: CASSLGHRVSERDTQYF. In nucleotides, the CDR3 is TGTGCCAGCAGCTTAGGGCACAGGGTGTCTGAAAGAGATACGCAGTATTTT.

This chain links TRBV2 with TRBJ2-7, with 8 positions matching TRBD1. This CDR3 is built from 14 residues. The V and J ends lost 7 bases and 3 bases, in that order; junction bases with no gene match: 8. Germline CDR1 and CDR2: SNHLY and FYNNEI. The CDR3 region is CASTFGQGGYEQYF. DNA for the CDR3: TGTGCCAGCACTTTTGGACAGGGTGGCTACGAGCAGTACTTC. Complete variable domain (other parts from reference TRBV2 and TRBJ2-7): EPEVTQTPSHQVTQMGQEVILRCVPISNHLYFYWYRQILGQKVEFLVSFYNNEISEKSEIFDDQFSVERPDGSNFTLKIRSTKLEDSAMYFCASTFGQGGYEQYFGPGTRLTVT.

This clonotype was detected a few times. V is TRBV20-1 and J is TRBJ2-1; unclear D gene. Germline V gives CDR1 DFQATT, CDR2 SNEGSKA (reference sequence). This CDR3 spans 14 amino acids. V was shortened by 3 bases and J by 0 bases, with 9 bases between the two germline ends. The CDR3 nucleotides read TGCAGTGCTAGCGACGCAAGCTCCTACAATGAGCAGTTCTTC. It codes for CSASDASSYNEQFF.

V is TRBV5-1 and J is TRBJ1-1, with D possibly TRBD1 on 6 matching bases. This CDR3 contains 16 residues. Looked up from germline, CDR1 is SGHRS and CDR2 is YFSETQ. The V end lost 0 bases, the J end lost 4 bases, and 16 bases lay between the germline ends. CDR3 sequence (DNA): TGCGCCAGCAGCTTGGCCGTTCGGGGGCTGGGCACTGAAGCTTTCTTT. This codes for CASSLAVRGLGTEAFF.

This clonotype was found a few times. This rearrangement joins TRBV28 to TRBJ1-5; unclear D gene. The CDR3 has 13 amino acids. V lost 7 bases and J 3 bases, leaving 10 bases between the germline ends. Per the germline V gene, CDR1 is MDHEN and CDR2 is SYDVKM. Here the CDR3 DNA reads TGTGCCAGCACTCCGCCCTCCAATCAGCCCCAGCATTTT. This sequence encodes CASTPPSNQPQHF. The full variable domain, in which reference TRBV28 and TRBJ1-5 provide the parts outside the CDR3, is DVKVTQSSRYLVKRTGEKVFLECVQDMDHENMFWYRQDPGLGLRLIYFSYDVKMKEKGDIPEGYSVSREKKERFSLILESASTNQTSMYLCASTPPSNQPQHFGDGTRLSIL.

This clonotype turned up a few times. The rearrangement joins TRBV7-9 to TRBJ2-1; the D is unclear. CDR3 length equals 12 residues. CDR1 is SEHNR and CDR2 is FQNEAQ in the germline V gene (reference sequence). Trimming cost V 2 bases and J 12 bases, with 11 bases left between them. The CDR3 region is CASSLYPFGQFF. Here the CDR3 DNA reads TGTGCCAGCAGCTTATACCCCTTCGGGCAGTTCTTC.

For the CDR3, the DNA is TGCGCCAGCAGCTTGGATCCCCGGGGGGGCACAGATACGCAGTATTTT. It is translated as CASSLDPRGGTDTQYF. The chain carries TRBV5-1 and TRBJ2-3, with TRBD2 matching 7 bases. After removal of 0 bases from V and 1 base from J, the junction contained 5 bases not matched to a gene. The V gene's germline CDR1 is SGHRS and CDR2 YFSETQ. The CDR3 runs 16 residues.

This clonotype was recorded many times. The genes are TRBV12-3 or TRBV12-4 and TRBJ2-6, with D uncertain. V lost 7 bases and J lost 0, with 10 bases in between. The CDR3 sequence is 15 residues long. CDR3 sequence reads: CASNIGSSGANVLTF. CDR3 sequence (DNA): TGTGCCAGCAACATTGGATCCTCTGGGGCCAACGTCCTGACTTTC.

The table lists this clonotype with a few counts. The rearrangement uses TRBV10-3 and TRBJ1-5; D is perhaps TRBD1 (6 bases). The ends were cut back, 3 bases at V and 1 base at J, with 10 bases in the middle. The CDR3 covers 15 residues. CDR1 is ENHRY and CDR2 is SYGVKD in the germline V gene. CDR3 sequence: CAISDRGLSNQPQHF. The CDR3 DNA follows: TGTGCCATCAGTGACAGGGGTCTGAGCAATCAGCCCCAGCATTTT.

A few counts support this clonotype. The chain is built from TRBV5-1 and TRBJ2-1, with a tentative D call TRBD2 (5 bases). V was trimmed by 4 bases and J by 8 bases, leaving 22 bases between them. Per germline, CDR1 SGHRS and CDR2 YFSETQ. The CDR3 is made up of 16 amino acids. The CDR3 protein is CASSNPSGNSRDEQFF. CDR3 DNA: TGCGCCAGCAGCAATCCCTCCGGGAACTCTAGGGATGAGCAGTTCTTC.

The rearrangement joins TRBV20-1 to TRBJ2-3; 11 bases are a match to TRBD2. The CDR3 sequence is 16 residues long. Germline V gene data show CDR1 as DFQATT and CDR2 as SNEGSKA (reference sequence). After removal of 4 bases from V and 3 bases from J, the junction contained 9 bases not matched to a gene. The CDR3 coding sequence is TGCAGTGCTAAGGACCCTAGCGGGGGGCCAACAGATACGCAGTATTTT. It codes for CSAKDPSGGPTDTQYF.

This clonotype was observed a handful of times. The chain recombines TRBV12-3 or TRBV12-4 with TRBJ2-7; 7 nucleotides line up with TRBD1. There are 14 residues in the CDR3. With V trimmed by 7 bases and J by 2 bases, 8 bases remained unmatched. The CDR3 nucleotides read TGTGCCAGCACCCTGGGGGACAGAGCCTACGAGCAGTACTTC. Translation gives CASTLGDRAYEQYF.

The genes are TRBV12-3 or TRBV12-4 and TRBJ1-1; D call uncertain. V lost 4 bases, J lost 0 bases, and 12 bases lay in between. The CDR3 runs 15 residues. The CDR3 is CASSWELGMNTEAFF. CDR3 DNA: TGTGCCAGCAGTTGGGAGTTGGGAATGAACACTGAAGCTTTCTTT.